This T cell receptor (beta chain) was recovered during a study of shared clonotypes between healthy human individuals. In the case of this clone: Antigen: not known.

Sorted subsets were amplified in replicate PCRs using around 220 ng DNA, 32,000 or so T cell genomes. The authors' processing: ImmunoSEQ junction-only sequences lacked quality scores, so their filtering differed. Clones were sequenced by immunoSEQ multiplex PCR, and TCRdb holds only the in-frame ones, with some missing. The V and J calls and clone size were taken over from that table, and D and trimming were inferred from the DNA. Of around 2.1 million clones listed, 95% are singletons. General study results and limits: A small donor pool kept down the genetic and exposure-history diversity that was represented. The study's rarefaction showed incomplete sorted-subset sequencing despite large depth.

The CDR3 sequence is 17 residues long. Trimming left V 1 base short and J 3 bases short, with 16 bases between. Per germline, CDR1 SEHNR and CDR2 FQNEAQ (reference sequence). What was sequenced was naive CD4+ T cells sorted from blood. Documented subset: CD45RA+ positively selected. V and J are TRBV7-9 and TRBJ2-4; D might be TRBD2 (6 bases). This clonotype was obtained from a man younger than 35 in good health. The CDR3 sequence is CASSLGLTGSDKNIQYF. The DNA of the CDR3 is TGTGCCAGCAGCTTAGGTCTCACCGGGAGTGACAAAAACATTCAGTACTTC. Looking up the rest from reference TRBV7-9 and TRBJ2-4 gives the full variable domain: DTGVSQNPRHKITKRGQNVTFRCDPISEHNRLYWYRQTLGQGPEFLTYFQNEAQLEKSRLLSDRFSAERPKGSFSTLEIQRTEQGDSAMYLCASSLGLTGSDKNIQYFGAGTRLSVL.